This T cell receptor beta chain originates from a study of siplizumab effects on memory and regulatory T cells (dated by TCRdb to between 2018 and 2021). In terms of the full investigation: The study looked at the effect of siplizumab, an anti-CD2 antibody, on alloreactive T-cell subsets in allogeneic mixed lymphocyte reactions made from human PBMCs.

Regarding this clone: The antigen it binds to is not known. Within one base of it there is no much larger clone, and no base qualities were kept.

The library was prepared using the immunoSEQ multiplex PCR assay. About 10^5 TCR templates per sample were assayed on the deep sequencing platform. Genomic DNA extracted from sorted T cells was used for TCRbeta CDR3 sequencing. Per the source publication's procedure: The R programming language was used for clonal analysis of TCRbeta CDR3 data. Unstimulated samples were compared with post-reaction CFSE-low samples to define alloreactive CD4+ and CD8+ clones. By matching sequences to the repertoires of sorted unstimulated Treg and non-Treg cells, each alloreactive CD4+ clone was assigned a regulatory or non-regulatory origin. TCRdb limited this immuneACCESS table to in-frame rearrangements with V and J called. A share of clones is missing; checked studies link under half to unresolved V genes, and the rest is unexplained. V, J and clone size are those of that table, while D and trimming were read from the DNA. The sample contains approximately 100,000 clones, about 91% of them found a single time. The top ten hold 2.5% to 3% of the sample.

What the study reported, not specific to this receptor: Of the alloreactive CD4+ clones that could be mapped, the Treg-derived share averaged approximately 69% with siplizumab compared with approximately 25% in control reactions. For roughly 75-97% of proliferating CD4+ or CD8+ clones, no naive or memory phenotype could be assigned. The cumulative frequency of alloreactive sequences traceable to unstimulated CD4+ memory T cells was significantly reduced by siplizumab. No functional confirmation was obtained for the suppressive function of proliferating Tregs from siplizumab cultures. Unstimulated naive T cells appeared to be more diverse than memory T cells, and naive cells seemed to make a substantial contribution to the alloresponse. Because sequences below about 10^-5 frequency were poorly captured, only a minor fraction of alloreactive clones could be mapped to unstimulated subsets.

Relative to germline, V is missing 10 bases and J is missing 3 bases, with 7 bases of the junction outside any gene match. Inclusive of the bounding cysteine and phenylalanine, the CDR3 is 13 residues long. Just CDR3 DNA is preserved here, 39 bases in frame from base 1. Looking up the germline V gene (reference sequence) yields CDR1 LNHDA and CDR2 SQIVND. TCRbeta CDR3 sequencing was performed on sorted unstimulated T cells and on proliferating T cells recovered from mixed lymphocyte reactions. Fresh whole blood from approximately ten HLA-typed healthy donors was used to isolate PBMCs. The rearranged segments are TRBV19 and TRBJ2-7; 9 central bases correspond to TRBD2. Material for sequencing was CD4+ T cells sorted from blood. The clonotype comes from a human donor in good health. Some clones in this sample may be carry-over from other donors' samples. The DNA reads TGTGCCACCACTTTAGCGGGAGACTACGAGCAGTACTTC. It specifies CATTLAGDYEQYF.